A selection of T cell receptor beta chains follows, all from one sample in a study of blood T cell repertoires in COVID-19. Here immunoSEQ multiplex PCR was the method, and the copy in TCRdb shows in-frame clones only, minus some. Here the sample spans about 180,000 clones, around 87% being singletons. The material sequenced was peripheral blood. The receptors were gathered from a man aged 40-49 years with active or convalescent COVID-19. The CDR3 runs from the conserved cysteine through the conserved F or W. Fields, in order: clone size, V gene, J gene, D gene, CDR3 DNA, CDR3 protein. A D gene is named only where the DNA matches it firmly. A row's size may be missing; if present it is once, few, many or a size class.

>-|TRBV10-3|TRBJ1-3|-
TGTGCCATCAGTGTGAGAGGCGGGGTGACTGGAAACACCATATATTTT
CAISVRGGVTGNTIYF
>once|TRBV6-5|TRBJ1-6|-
TGTGCCAGCAGTTCTTCCTATAATTCACCCCTCCACTTT
CASSSSYNSPLHF
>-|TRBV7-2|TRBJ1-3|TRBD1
TGTGCCAGCAGCTTTAAAGGGGGCCACTCTGGAAACACCATATATTTT
CASSFKGGHSGNTIYF
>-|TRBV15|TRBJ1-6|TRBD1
TGTGCCACCAGCAGAGACGATTACAGGGGGCTTCTAACTTCACCCCTCCACTTT
CATSRDDYRGLLTSPLHF
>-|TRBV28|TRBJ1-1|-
TGTGCCAGCAGTTTGGCAGGGATGAACACTGAAGCTTTCTTT
CASSLAGMNTEAFF
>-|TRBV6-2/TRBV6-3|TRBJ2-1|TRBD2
TGTGCCAGCAGTTACTCGGGACTAGCGGGGAAATACAATGAGCAGTTCTTC
CASSYSGLAGKYNEQFF
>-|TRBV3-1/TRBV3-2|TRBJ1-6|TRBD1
TGTGCCAGCAGCCAAGTCCGGGACAGGGCCGATAATTCACCCCTCCACTTT
CASSQVRDRADNSPLHF
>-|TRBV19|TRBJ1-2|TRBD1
TGTGCCAGTAGCGACAGGGCGGGCGGCTACACCTTC
CASSDRAGGYTF
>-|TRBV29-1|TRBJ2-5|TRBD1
TGCAGCGTTGAGGGACAGTTCCGTGAGACCCAGTACTTC
CSVEGQFRETQYF
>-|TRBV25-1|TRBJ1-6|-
TGTGCCAGCAGGGAATTTATGAATTCACCCCTCCACTTT
CASREFMNSPLHF
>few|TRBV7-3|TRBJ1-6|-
TGTGCCAGCAGCTCCTCCCCTAGCTCCTATAATTCACCCCTCCACTTT
CASSSSPSSYNSPLHF
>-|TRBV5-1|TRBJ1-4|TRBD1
TGCGCCAGCAGCTTAGGACAGGGGTGGGAAAAACTGTTTTTT
CASSLGQGWEKLFF
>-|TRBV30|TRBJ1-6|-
TGTGCCTGGAACCCCGGGAGGGGCATTTCACCCCTCCACTTT
CAWNPGRGISPLHF
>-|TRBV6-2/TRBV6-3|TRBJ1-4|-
TGTGCCAGCAGTTACTCGAGAAGCGCGGGGACGGAGGGTGAAAAACTGTTTTTT
CASSYSRSAGTEGEKLFF
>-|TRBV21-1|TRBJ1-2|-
TGTGCCAGCAGCAAAGCTGAGTCTTACGCACTGAGAGGCTACACCTTC
CASSKAESYALRGYTF
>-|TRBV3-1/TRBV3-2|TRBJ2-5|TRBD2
TGTGCCAGCAGCAGAAGACCGGGACTAGCGGGGGGCCAAGAGACCCAGTACTTC
CASSRRPGLAGGQETQYF
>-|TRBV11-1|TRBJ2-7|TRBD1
TGTGCCAGCCGAGAAGGAACAGGGGGCCAACGCTTC
CASREGTGGQRF
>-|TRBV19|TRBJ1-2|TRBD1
TGTGCCAGCCGGGACAGGCCTAACTATGGCTACACCTTC
CASRDRPNYGYTF
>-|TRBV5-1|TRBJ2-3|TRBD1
TGCGCCAGCAGCTTTAGGGGACAGGGAACAGATACGCAGTATTTT
CASSFRGQGTDTQYF
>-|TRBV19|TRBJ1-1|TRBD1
TGTGCCAGTAGACAGACAGGGGGAAGCTTGAACACTGAAGCTTTCTTT
CASRQTGGSLNTEAFF
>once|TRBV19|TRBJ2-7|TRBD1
TGTGCCAGTAGTATCGGAGCCGGGACAGGGGGCTACGAGCAGTACTTC
CASSIGAGTGGYEQYF
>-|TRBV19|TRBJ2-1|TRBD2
TGTGCCAGTAGTATAACTAGCGGGGGGTACATGGACAATGAGCAGTTCTTC
CASSITSGGYMDNEQFF
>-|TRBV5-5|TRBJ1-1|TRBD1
TGTGCCAGCAGCTGGCGCCCACAGGGGGCGAACACTGAAGCTTTCTTT
CASSWRPQGANTEAFF
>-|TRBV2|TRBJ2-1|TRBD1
TGTGCCAGCAGTGAACTTGGGACAGATTGGTTCTTC
CASSELGTDWFF
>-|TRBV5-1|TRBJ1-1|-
TGCGCCAGCAGCCTTAGGGACAAAGGAATTGAACCGGCTTTCTTT
CASSLRDKGIEPAFF
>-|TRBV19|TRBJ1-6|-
TGTGCCAGTAGTATAGGGCGACAGTTCCCCTACTCACCCCTCCACTTT
CASSIGRQFPYSPLHF
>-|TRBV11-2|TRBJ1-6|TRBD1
TGTGCCAGCAGCTCCCCGTCCGGGACAGGGAGGCCACCCCTCCACTTT
CASSSPSGTGRPPLHF
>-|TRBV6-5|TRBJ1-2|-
TGTGCCAGCAAAAAAGCCGGGACTGAGTTTTATGGCTACACCTTC
CASKKAGTEFYGYTF
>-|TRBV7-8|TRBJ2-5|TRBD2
TGTGCCAGCAGCTTAGGAGGACTAGCGGGGGCCGGCGAACAAGAGACCCAGTACTTC
CASSLGGLAGAGEQETQYF
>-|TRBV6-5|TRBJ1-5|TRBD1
TGTGCCAGCAGTTTGGGGACAGGGGAAGATCAGCCCCAGCATTTT
CASSLGTGEDQPQHF
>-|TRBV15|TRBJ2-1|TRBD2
TGTGCCACCAGCCCCACTAGCGGGGGGGGTAATGAGCAGTTCTTC
CATSPTSGGGNEQFF
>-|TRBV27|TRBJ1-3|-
TGTGCCAGCAGCCCGAACAGGGCAGGGTCTGGAAACACCATATATTTT
CASSPNRAGSGNTIYF
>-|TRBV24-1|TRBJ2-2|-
TGTGCCACCAGCCCAACAGCAAACACCGGGGAGCTGTTTTTT
CATSPTANTGELFF
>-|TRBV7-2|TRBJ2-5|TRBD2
TGTGCCAGCAGCGTAGGTCTAAGCGGGGGGGCCCAAGAGACCCAGTACTTC
CASSVGLSGGAQETQYF
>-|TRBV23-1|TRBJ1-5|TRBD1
TGCGCCAGCCCGGACAGGGGACACCAGCCCCAGCATTTT
CASPDRGHQPQHF
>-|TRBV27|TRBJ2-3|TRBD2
TGTGCCAGCACCAAGGCCGGGACTAGCGTTGATACGCAGTATTTT
CASTKAGTSVDTQYF
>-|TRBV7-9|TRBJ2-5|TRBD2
TGTGCCAGCAGCCCTCGGACTAGCGGGGGGGCGTTGGAGACCCAGTACTTC
CASSPRTSGGALETQYF
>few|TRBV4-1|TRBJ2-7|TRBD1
TGCGCCAGCAGCCAGGGGGCCGGGACAGGGCCCTACGAGCAGTACTTC
CASSQGAGTGPYEQYF
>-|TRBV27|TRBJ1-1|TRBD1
TGTGCCAGCAGTCCAGGGACAGGCCTGAACACTGAAGCTTTCTTT
CASSPGTGLNTEAFF
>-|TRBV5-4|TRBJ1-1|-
TGTGCCAGCAGCTGGGCGGGGGCGGACACTGAAGCTTTCTTT
CASSWAGADTEAFF
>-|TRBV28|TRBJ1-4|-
TGTGCCAGCAGTTCCCCCGTTTCAACTAATGAAAAACTGTTTTTT
CASSSPVSTNEKLFF
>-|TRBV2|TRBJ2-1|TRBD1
TGTGCCAGCATCCCTGGACAGGGACCCTATAATGAGCAGTTCTTC
CASIPGQGPYNEQFF
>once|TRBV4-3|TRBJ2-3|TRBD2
TGCGCCAGCGGACGCGTCTTTAGCGGGGGGGGCACAGATACGCAGTATTTT
CASGRVFSGGGTDTQYF
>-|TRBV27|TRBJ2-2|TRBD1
TGTGCCAGCAGCACCCAGGGGGACACCGGGGAGCTGTTTTTT
CASSTQGDTGELFF
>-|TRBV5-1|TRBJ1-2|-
TGCGCCAGCAGCCCCTCTGGCAGAGGCTATGGCTACACCTTC
CASSPSGRGYGYTF
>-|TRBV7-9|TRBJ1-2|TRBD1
TGTGCCAGCAGCAACATCGACAGGGGATACTATGGCTACACCTTC
CASSNIDRGYYGYTF
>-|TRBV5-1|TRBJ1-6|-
TGCGCCAGCAGCTTGGACAGAAATAATTCACCCCTCCACTTT
CASSLDRNNSPLHF
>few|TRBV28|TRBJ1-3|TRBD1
TGTGCCAGCAGTTTAAGCCACAGGGGGCTATTTGGAAACACCATATATTTT
CASSLSHRGLFGNTIYF
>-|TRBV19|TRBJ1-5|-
TGTGCCAGTAGTATCTTTAGGGGCGCTATTAATCAGCCCCAGCATTTT
CASSIFRGAINQPQHF
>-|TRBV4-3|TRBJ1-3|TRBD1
TGCGCCAGCAGCCCCGGGACAGGGAGAGGAAACACCATATATTTT
CASSPGTGRGNTIYF
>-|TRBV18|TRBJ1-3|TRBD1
TGTGCCAGCTCACCACAGGGGACAGGGAACACCATATATTTT
CASSPQGTGNTIYF
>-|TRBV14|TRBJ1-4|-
TGTGCCAGCAGCCCGAGGGCGACGACTAATGAAAAACTGTTTTTT
CASSPRATTNEKLFF
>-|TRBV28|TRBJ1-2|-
TGTGCCAGCAGCCCGCCAGGGCAAAAAAATGGCTACACCTTC
CASSPPGQKNGYTF
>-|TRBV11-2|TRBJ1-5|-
TGTGCCAGCAGCTTGACAGGCAATCAGCCCCAGCATTTT
CASSLTGNQPQHF
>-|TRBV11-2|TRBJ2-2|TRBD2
TGTGCCAGCAGCCCAGGGGCGAGCGGGGGGAACACCGGGGAGCTGTTTTTT
CASSPGASGGNTGELFF
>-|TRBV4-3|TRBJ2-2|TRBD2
TGCGCCAGCAGCCTATCCTTAGCGGGGGGCGAGGGAGGGATCACCGGGGAGCTGTTTTTT
CASSLSLAGGEGGITGELFF